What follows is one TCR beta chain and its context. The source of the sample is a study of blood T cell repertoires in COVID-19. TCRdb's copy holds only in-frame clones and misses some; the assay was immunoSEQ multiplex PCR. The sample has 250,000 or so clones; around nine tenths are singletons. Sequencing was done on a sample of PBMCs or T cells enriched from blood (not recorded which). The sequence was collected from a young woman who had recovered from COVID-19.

CDR3 in amino acids: CASSQGFTGGSNQPQHF. CDR3 sequence (DNA): TGCGCCAGCAGCCAAGGGTTTACGGGGGGGAGCAATCAGCCCCAGCATTTT. The rearrangement joins TRBV4-1 to TRBJ1-5; the D gene is possibly TRBD1 (5 bases). Per the germline V gene, CDR1 is MGHRA and CDR2 is YSYEKL. Trimming left V 1 base short and J 1 base short, with 14 bases between. This CDR3 spans 17 amino acids.